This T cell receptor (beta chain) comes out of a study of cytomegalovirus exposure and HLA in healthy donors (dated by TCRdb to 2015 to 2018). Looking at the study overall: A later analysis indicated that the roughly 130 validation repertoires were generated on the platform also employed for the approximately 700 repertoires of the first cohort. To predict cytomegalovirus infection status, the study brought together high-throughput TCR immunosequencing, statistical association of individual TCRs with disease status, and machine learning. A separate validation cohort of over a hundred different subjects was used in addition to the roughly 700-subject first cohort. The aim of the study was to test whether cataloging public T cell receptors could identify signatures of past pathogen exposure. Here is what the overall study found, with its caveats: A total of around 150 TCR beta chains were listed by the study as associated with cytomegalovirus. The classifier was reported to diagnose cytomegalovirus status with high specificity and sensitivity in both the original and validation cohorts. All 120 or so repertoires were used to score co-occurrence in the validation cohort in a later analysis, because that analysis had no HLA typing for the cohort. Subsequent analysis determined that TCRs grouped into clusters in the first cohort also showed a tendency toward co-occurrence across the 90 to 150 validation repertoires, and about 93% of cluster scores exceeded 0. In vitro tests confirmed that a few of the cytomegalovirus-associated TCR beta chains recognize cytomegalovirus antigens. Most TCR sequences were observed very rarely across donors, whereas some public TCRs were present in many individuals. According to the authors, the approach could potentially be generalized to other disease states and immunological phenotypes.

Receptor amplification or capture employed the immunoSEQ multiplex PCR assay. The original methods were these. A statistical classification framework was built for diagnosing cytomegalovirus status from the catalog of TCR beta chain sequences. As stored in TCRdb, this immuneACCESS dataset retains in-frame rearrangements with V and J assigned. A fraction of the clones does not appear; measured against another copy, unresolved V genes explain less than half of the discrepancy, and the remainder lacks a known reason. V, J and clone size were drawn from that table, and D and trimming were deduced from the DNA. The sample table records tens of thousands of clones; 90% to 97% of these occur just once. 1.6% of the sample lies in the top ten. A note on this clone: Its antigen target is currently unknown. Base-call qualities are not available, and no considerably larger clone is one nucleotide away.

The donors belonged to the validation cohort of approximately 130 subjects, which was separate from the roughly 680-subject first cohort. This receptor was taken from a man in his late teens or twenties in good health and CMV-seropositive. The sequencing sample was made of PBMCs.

The encoded CDR3 is CASSPGTEINEQFF. The DNA sequence is as follows: TGTGCCAGCAGTCCCGGGACAGAAATCAATGAGCAGTTCTTC. The rearrangement joined TRBV7-9 to TRBJ2-1, with TRBD1 matching 7 junction bases. The germline V gene (reference sequence) sets CDR1 to SEHNR and CDR2 to FQNEAQ. Its CDR3 holds 14 amino acids, cysteine through phenylalanine. Left in the record is the CDR3 DNA by itself, 42 bases read in frame from the first base. At the junction V is shortened by 6 bases and J by 6 bases; bases outside the gene matches: 8.